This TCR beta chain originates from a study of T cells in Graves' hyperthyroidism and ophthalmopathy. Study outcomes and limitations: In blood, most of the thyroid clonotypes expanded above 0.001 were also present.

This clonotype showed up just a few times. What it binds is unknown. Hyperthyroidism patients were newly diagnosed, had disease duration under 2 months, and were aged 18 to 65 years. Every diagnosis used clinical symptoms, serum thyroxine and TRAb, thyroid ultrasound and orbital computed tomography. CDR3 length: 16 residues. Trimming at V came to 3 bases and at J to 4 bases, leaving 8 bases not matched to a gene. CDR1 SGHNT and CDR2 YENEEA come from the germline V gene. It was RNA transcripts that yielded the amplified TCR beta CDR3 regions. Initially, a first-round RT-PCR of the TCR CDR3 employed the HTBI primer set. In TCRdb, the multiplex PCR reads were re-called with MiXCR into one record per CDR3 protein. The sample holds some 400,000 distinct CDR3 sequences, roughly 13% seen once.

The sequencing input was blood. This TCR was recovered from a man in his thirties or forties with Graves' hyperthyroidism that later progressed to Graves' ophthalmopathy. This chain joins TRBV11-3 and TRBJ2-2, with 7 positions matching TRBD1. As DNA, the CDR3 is TGTGCCAGCAGCTTGCGAGGGGGCGCGGGCACCGGGGAGCTGTTTTTT. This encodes CASSLRGGAGTGELFF.